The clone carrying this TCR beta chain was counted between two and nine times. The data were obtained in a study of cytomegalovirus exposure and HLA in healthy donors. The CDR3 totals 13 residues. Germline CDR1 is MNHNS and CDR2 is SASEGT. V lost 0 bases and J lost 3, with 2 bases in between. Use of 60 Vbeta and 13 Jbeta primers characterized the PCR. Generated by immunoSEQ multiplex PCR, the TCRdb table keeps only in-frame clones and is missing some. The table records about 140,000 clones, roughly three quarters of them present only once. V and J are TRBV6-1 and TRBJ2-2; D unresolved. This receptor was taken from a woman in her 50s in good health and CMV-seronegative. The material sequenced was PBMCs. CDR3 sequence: CASSEADTGELFF. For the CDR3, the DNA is TGTGCCAGCAGTGAAGCCGACACCGGGGAGCTGTTTTTT.